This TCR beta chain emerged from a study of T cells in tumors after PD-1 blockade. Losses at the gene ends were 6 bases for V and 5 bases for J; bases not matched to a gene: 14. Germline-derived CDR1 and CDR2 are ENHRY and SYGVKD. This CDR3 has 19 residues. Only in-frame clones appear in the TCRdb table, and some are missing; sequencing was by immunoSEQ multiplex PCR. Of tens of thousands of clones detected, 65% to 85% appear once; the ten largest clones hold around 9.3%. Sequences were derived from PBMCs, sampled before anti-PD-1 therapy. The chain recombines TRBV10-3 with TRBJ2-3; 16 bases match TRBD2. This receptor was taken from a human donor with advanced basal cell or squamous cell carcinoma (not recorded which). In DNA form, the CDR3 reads TGTGCCATCAGCCGGAGACAGGGGACTAGCGGGAGGGCCGAAGATACGCAGTATTTT. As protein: CAISRRQGTSGRAEDTQYF.